The 7 T cell receptor beta chains listed next were all sequenced from one sample in a study of blood T cell repertoires in COVID-19. Assay used: immunoSEQ multiplex PCR; TCRdb lists only in-frame clones, some missing. The sample includes tens of thousands of clones, approximately 88% of them seen just once. Sequencing input: peripheral blood. The origin of the receptors is a man aged 50-59 years with active COVID-19.

A single count supports this clone. V is TRBV2 and J is TRBJ2-7, with 10 bases fitting TRBD1. V dropped 9 bases and J dropped 5; count of bases not matched to a gene: 7. Looked up from germline, CDR1 is SNHLY and CDR2 is FYNNEI. The CDR3 has 13 residues. The CDR3 spells CASTRDRGHEQYF. CDR3 DNA sequence: TGTGCCAGTACCCGGGACAGGGGCCACGAGCAGTACTTC.

This clone was seen just once. For the CDR3, the DNA is TGTGCCAGCTCAAGCGGGCAAGGACGGGGGGCCAATGAGCAGTTCTTC. This sequence encodes CASSSGQGRGANEQFF. This rearrangement joins TRBV18 to TRBJ2-1; D is possibly TRBD2 (7 bases). V gave up 5 bases and J gave up 6 bases, with 20 bases separating them. The CDR3 is 16 residues long. Germline loops: CDR1 KGHSH, CDR2 LQKENI.

This clone has only a few counts. The rearrangement joins TRBV6-1 to TRBJ1-3; D possibly corresponds to TRBD1 (5 bases). The CDR3 sequence is 17 residues long. V was clipped by 2 bases and J by 2 bases, with 16 bases between them. Per germline, CDR1 MNHNS and CDR2 SASEGT. This CDR3 is CASSERAGIITGNTIYF. CDR3 bases: TGTGCCAGCAGTGAACGGGCAGGGATCATTACTGGAAACACCATATATTTT.

This chain links TRBV5-4 with TRBJ1-2; D may be TRBD1 (5 bases). V was trimmed by 3 bases and J by 6 bases, leaving 15 bases between them. Per the germline V gene, CDR1 is SGHNT and CDR2 is YYREEE (reference sequence). This CDR3 region has 14 residues. The CDR3 nucleotides read TGTGCCAGCAGCTCCGGCCAGGGTTGGGATGGCTACACCTTC. Translation: CASSSGQGWDGYTF.

V gene TRBV3-1 (or the pseudogene TRBV3-2) combines with J gene TRBJ1-1; D is ambiguous. Germline V gives CDR1 LGHDT, CDR2 YNNKEL (reference sequence). The V end lost 2 bases, the J end lost 1 base, and 8 bases lay between the germline ends. CDR3 size: 14 residues. Here the CDR3 reads CASSQIETNTEAFF. In DNA, the CDR3 is TGTGCCAGCAGCCAAATAGAAACGAACACTGAAGCTTTCTTT.

The chain carries TRBV7-8 and TRBJ1-5; 9 bases fit TRBD1. The germline V gene encodes CDR1 SGHVS and CDR2 FQNEAQ. The trim removed 1 base at V and 6 bases at J, leaving 4 bases unmatched. The length of the CDR3 is 15 residues. The CDR3 reads CASSLDGQGRQPQHF. CDR3 nucleotide sequence: TGTGCCAGCAGCTTAGACGGACAGGGGCGTCAGCCCCAGCATTTT.

The chain carries TRBV6-1 and TRBJ2-5; 7 bases match TRBD2. V lost 0 bases, J lost 5 bases, and 9 bases stayed unmatched. This CDR3 has 16 amino acids. Looked up from germline, CDR1 is MNHNS and CDR2 is SASEGT. CDR3 residues: CASSEAPSGGTETQYF. The CDR3 nucleotides are TGTGCCAGCAGTGAAGCCCCTAGCGGAGGTACGGAGACCCAGTACTTC.